A single sample is the source of the 16 T cell receptor beta chains below, sequenced in a study of T cell changes during pregnancy in multiple sclerosis. The repertoire was sequenced with immunoSEQ multiplex PCR; TCRdb's copy has only in-frame clones and lacks some. The table records about 98,000 clones, 92% of them present only once. The source material was peripheral blood, sampled after pregnancy. Receptors originate from a female donor in good health, enrolled as a control in a pregnancy study.

The rearrangement uses TRBV27 and TRBJ1-5, with D possibly TRBD1 on 5 matching bases. The ends were cut back, 6 bases at V and 3 bases at J, with 15 bases in the middle. The CDR3 is made up of 15 amino acids. The germline CDR1 and CDR2 sequences are MNHEY and SMNVEV (reference sequence). The CDR3 sequence: CASSLGGVYNQPQHF. CDR3 bases: TGTGCCAGCAGCCTGGGAGGGGTGTACAATCAGCCCCAGCATTTT.

This chain connects TRBV7-9 to TRBJ2-3; 10 bases agree with TRBD2. From germline, CDR1 is SEHNR and CDR2 FQNEAQ (reference sequence). J gave up 5 bases and V 1 base, and 0 bases lay outside the gene matches. The CDR3 covers 14 residues. CDR3 sequence (DNA): TGTGCCAGCAGCTTAGGACTAGCGGGAGATACGCAGTATTTT. Protein sequence: CASSLGLAGDTQYF. Looking up the rest from reference TRBV7-9 and TRBJ2-3 gives the full variable domain: DTGVSQNPRHKITKRGQNVTFRCDPISEHNRLYWYRQTLGQGPEFLTYFQNEAQLEKSRLLSDRFSAERPKGSFSTLEIQRTEQGDSAMYLCASSLGLAGDTQYFGPGTRLTVL.

V gene TRBV30 combines with J gene TRBJ1-2; D uncertain. The CDR3 runs 12 residues. CDR1 is GTSNPN and CDR2 is SVGIG in the germline V gene (reference sequence). Trimming removed 5 bases from V and 7 bases from J, with 14 bases in between. CDR3 loop: CAWEGFAGGYTF. CDR3 DNA: TGTGCCTGGGAGGGCTTCGCGGGTGGCTACACCTTC.

The gene calls are TRBV19 and TRBJ2-2; no reliable D call. Germline V gene lookup returns CDR1 LNHDA and CDR2 SQIVND (reference sequence). CDR3 length: 18 residues. Deletions cut 4 bases from V and 4 bases from J, with 22 bases between. The CDR3 loop reads CASSTGARQPILTGELFF. Here the CDR3 DNA reads TGTGCCAGTAGTACTGGAGCCCGGCAGCCCATCCTCACCGGGGAGCTGTTTTTT.

V is TRBV6-1 and J is TRBJ1-1; D is undetermined. The CDR3 loop spans 12 amino acids. Germline CDR1 is MNHNS and CDR2 is SASEGT. Trimming shortened V by 7 bases and J by 3 bases, and 9 bases separated the two germline ends. The CDR3 sequence is CASTSGYTEAFF. The CDR3 DNA sequence: TGTGCCAGCACATCAGGTTACACTGAAGCTTTCTTT.

The CDR3 DNA reads TGTGCCAGCAGCCAATCAGGGCCAAACACTGAAGCTTTCTTT. The encoded protein is CASSQSGPNTEAFF. The chain couples TRBV4-2 to TRBJ1-1; tentatively, D is TRBD1 (5 bases). The CDR3 extends over 14 amino acids. Germline lookup yields CDR1 LGHNA and CDR2 YNFKEQ. V gave up 2 bases and J gave up 2 bases, with 9 bases separating them.

The J gene is TRBJ2-1, the V gene TRBV2; 7 bases are a match to TRBD2. V lost 8 bases to trimming and J lost 6 bases; unmatched junction nucleotides: 13. Germline V gene lookup returns CDR1 SNHLY and CDR2 FYNNEI. The CDR3 contains 15 residues. In DNA form, the CDR3 reads TGTGCCAGCCTTACTAGACTAGCTGGTCGCAATGAGCAGTTCTTC. Its protein is CASLTRLAGRNEQFF.

V gene TRBV9 combines with J gene TRBJ1-5; D not certain. CDR3 length equals 12 residues. Germline V gene sequence: CDR1 SGDLS, CDR2 YYNGEE. V shed 0 bases and J shed 8 bases, with 6 bases lying between them. DNA of the CDR3: TGTGCCAGCAGCGTAGCGGGAGAGCCCCAGCATTTT. Its translation: CASSVAGEPQHF. Based on the CDR3 plus reference TRBV9 and TRBJ1-5, the full variable domain is DSGVTQTPKHLITATGQRVTLRCSPRSGDLSVYWYQQSLDQGLQFLIQYYNGEERAKGNILERFSAQQFPDLHSELNLSSLELGDSALYFCASSVAGEPQHFGDGTRLSIL.

This chain joins TRBV28 and TRBJ2-5; D may be TRBD2 (6 bases). The CDR3 consists of 20 residues. The ends were cut back, 4 bases at V and 2 bases at J, with 29 bases in the middle. Looked up from germline, CDR1 is MDHEN and CDR2 is SYDVKM. CDR3 DNA: TGTGCCAGCAGTTCCCCTTCGGAATTCCCGGGACTTACGATACAAGAGACCCAGTACTTC. This translates into CASSSPSEFPGLTIQETQYF. The whole variable domain, remainder taken from reference TRBV28 and TRBJ2-5, is DVKVTQSSRYLVKRTGEKVFLECVQDMDHENMFWYRQDPGLGLRLIYFSYDVKMKEKGDIPEGYSVSREKKERFSLILESASTNQTSMYLCASSSPSEFPGLTIQETQYFGPGTRLLVL.

The rearrangement links TRBV28 to TRBJ1-4, with TRBD1 as a possible D gene (5 bases). V was trimmed by 2 bases and J by 7 bases, leaving 11 bases between them. The CDR3 is made up of 14 amino acids. CDR1 MDHEN and CDR2 SYDVKM come from the germline V gene. CDR3 region: CASSLPGRGEKLFF. CDR3 nucleotides: TGTGCCAGCAGTTTACCAGGGCGCGGTGAAAAACTGTTTTTT.

The chain recombines TRBV12-5 with TRBJ1-5; D remains ambiguous. Between the trimmed V and J ends, which lost 5 bases and 2 bases, there was a span of 10 bases. Germline-derived CDR1 and CDR2 are LGHNT and FRNRAP. The length of the CDR3 is 14 residues. Written as DNA, the CDR3 is TGTGCTAGTGGTCCCCGTGTTGGCAATCAGCCCCAGCATTTT. Amino acids: CASGPRVGNQPQHF. Using reference TRBV12-5 and TRBJ1-5 for the parts outside the CDR3, the full variable domain is DARVTQTPRHKVTEMGQEVTMRCQPILGHNTVFWYRQTMMQGLELLAYFRNRAPLDDSGMPKDRFSAEMPDATLATLKIQPSEPRDSAVYFCASGPRVGNQPQHFGDGTRLSIL.

This chain uses TRBV29-1 with TRBJ2-1; D may be TRBD1 (6 bases). The V end lost 7 bases, the J end lost 5 bases, and 18 bases lay between the germline ends. The CDR3 has 14 amino acids. The germline CDR1 and CDR2 sequences are SQVTM and ANQGSEA. The CDR3 region has the DNA TGCAGCGCCTCAGGGGACGGCACGAACAATGAGCAGTTCTTC. Amino acids: CSASGDGTNNEQFF.

CDR3 in DNA: TGTGCCAGCAGCTTCGCTAGCCGCACAGATACGCAGTATTTT. Protein product: CASSFASRTDTQYF. The chain joins TRBV7-8 to TRBJ2-3, with D perhaps TRBD2 (5 bases). V was trimmed by 3 bases and J by 1 base, leaving 8 bases between them. This CDR3 region has 14 residues. Looked up from germline, CDR1 is SGHVS and CDR2 is FQNEAQ.

Regarding this clone: This sample includes further DNA sequences coding for the same CDR3. J is TRBJ2-1 and V is TRBV29-1, with 7 bases aligning to TRBD1. The CDR3 spans 12 residues. V was clipped by 6 bases and J by 8 bases; unmatched bases: 7. Germline-derived CDR1 and CDR2 are SQVTM and ANQGSEA. CDR3 region: CSVRGGNYEQFF. The CDR3 bases are TGCAGCGTCCGAGGGGGCAACTATGAGCAGTTCTTC.

This sequence joins TRBV14 and TRBJ2-3; D unresolved. The germline V gene encodes CDR1 SGHDN and CDR2 FVKESK. Trimming shortened V by 1 base and J by 2 bases, and 4 bases separated the two germline ends. The CDR3 consists of 13 residues. The CDR3 sequence is CASSQVATDTQYF. The CDR3 region has the DNA TGTGCCAGCAGCCAAGTGGCCACAGATACGCAGTATTTT.

The count of this clone is one. V gene TRBV5-4 combines with J gene TRBJ2-4; D may be TRBD2 (6 bases). This CDR3 contains 12 residues. CDR1 and CDR2 (germline): SGHNT, YYREEE (reference sequence). The V and J ends lost 0 bases and 14 bases respectively, with 12 bases between them. In nucleotides, the CDR3 is TGTGCCAGCAGCTTGGGAGGAGGGGCCAAGTACTTC. It codes for CASSLGGGAKYF.